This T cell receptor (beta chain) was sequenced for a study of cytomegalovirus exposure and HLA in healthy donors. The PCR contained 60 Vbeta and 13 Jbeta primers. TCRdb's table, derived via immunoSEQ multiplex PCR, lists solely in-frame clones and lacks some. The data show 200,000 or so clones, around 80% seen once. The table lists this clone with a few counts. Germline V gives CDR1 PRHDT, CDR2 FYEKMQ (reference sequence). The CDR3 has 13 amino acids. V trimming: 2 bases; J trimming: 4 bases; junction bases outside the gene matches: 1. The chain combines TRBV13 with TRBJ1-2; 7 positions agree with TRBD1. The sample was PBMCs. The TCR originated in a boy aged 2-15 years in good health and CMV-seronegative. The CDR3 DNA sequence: TGTGCCAGCAGCTTAACAGGGGCCTATGGCTACACCTTC. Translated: CASSLTGAYGYTF. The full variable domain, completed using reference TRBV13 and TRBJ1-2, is AAGVIQSPRHLIKEKRETATLKCYPIPRHDTVYWYQQGPGQDPQFLISFYEKMQSDKGSIPDRFSAQQFSDYHSELNMSSLELGDSALYFCASSLTGAYGYTFGSGTRLTVV.